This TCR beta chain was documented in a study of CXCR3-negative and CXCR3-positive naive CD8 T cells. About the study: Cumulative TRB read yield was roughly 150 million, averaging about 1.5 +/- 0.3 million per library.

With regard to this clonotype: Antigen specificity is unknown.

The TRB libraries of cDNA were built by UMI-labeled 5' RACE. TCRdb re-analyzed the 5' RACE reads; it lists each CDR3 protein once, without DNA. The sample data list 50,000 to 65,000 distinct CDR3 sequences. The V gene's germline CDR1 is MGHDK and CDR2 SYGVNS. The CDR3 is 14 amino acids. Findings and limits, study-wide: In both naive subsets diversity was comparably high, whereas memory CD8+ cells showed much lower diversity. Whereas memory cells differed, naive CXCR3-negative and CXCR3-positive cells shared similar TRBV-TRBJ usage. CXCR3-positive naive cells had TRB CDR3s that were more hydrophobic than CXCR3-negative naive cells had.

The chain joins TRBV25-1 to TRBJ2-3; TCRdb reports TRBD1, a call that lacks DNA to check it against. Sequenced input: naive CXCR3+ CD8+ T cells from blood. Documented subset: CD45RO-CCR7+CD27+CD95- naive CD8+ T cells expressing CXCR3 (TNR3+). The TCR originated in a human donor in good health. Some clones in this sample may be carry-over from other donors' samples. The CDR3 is CASSTPGDTDTQYF.